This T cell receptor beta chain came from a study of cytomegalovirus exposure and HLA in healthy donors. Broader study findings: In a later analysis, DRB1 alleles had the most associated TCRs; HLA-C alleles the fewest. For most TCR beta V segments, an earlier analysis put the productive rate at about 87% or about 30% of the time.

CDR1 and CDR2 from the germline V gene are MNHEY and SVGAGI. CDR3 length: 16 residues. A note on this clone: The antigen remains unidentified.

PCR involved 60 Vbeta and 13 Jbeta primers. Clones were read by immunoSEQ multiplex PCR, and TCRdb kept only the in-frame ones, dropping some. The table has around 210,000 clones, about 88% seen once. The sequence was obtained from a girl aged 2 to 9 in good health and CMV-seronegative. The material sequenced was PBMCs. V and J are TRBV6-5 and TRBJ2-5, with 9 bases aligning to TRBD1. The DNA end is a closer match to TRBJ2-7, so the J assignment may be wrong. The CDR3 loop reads CASSYSSGQGLYEQYF. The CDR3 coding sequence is TGTGCCAGCAGTTACTCCTCGGGACAGGGACTCTACGAGCAGTACTTC.